The sequence of this T cell receptor beta chain was determined in a study of CD8+CD57+ T cells in acquired aplastic anemia. The patients chosen for sequencing had shown expansion of CD8+CD57+ cells (detected by flow cytometry). The CDR3 is 11 residues long. The V end was cut by 1 base, the J end by 5 bases, with 5 bases between. Germline V CDR1 and CDR2: DFQATT, SNEGSKA (reference sequence). In this sample, this clonotype turned up many times. The template used for profiling TCR beta VDJ and CDR3 was genomic DNA. TCRdb reprocessed the reads via MiXCR and lists one record per CDR3 protein. The sample lists 130,000 or so distinct CDR3 sequences; less than 50% were seen once.

The clonotype was recovered from a human donor with aplastic anemia. V and J are TRBV20-1 and TRBJ2-5; unclear D gene. Sequencing was done on a sample of sorted CD4+, CD8+, or CD8+CD57+ T cells (not recorded which) from PBMCs. As DNA, the CDR3 is TGCAGTGCTAGAGTGGGGGAGACCCAGTACTTC. This encodes CSARVGETQYF.